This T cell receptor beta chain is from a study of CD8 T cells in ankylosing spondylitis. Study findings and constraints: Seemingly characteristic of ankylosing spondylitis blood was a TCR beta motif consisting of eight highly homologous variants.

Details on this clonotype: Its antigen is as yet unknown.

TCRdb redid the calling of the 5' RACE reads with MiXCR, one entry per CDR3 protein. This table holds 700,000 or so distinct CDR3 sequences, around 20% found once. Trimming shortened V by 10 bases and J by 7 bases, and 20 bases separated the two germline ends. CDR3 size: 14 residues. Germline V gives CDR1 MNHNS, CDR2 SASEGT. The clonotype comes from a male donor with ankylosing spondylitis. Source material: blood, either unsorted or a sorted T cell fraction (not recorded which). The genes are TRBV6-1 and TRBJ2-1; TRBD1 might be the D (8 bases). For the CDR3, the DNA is TGTGCCACCGCAGGGGGCGGGGAGGGGAATGAGCAGTTCTTC. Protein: CATAGGGEGNEQFF.